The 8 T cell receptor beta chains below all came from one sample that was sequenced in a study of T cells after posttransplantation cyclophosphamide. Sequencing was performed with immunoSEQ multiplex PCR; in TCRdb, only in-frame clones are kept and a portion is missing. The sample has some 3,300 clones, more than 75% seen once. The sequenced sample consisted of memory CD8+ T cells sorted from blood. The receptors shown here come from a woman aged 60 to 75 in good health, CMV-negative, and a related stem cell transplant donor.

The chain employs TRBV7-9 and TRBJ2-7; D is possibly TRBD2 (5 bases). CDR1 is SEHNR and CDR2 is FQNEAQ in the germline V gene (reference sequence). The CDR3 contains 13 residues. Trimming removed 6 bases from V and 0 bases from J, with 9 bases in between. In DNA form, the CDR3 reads TGTGCCAGCAGGAGGGAAGGCTCCTACGAGCAGTACTTC. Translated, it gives CASRREGSYEQYF.

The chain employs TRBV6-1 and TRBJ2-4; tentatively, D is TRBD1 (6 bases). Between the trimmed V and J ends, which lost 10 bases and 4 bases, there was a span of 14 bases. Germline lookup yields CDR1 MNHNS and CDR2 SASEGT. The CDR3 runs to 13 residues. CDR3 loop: CATSGTTKNIQYF. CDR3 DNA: TGTGCCACTTCCGGGACAACAAAAAACATTCAGTACTTC.

In DNA, the CDR3 is TGCGCCAGCAGCCAAGGGGACAGGGAGAACACCGGGGAGCTGTTTTTT. Translated: CASSQGDRENTGELFF. The V and J genes are TRBV4-3 and TRBJ2-2; 9 nucleotides agree with TRBD1. The CDR3 consists of 16 residues. The V segment lost 1 base and the J segment 1 base; nucleotides outside the gene matches: 1. Germline assignment: CDR1 LGHNA and CDR2 YSLEER.

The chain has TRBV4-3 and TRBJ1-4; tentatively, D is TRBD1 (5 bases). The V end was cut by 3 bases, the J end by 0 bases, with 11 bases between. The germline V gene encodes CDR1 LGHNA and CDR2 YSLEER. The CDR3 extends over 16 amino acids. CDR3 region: CASSHTGVATNEKLFF. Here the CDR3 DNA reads TGCGCCAGCAGCCATACAGGAGTTGCAACTAATGAAAAACTGTTTTTT.

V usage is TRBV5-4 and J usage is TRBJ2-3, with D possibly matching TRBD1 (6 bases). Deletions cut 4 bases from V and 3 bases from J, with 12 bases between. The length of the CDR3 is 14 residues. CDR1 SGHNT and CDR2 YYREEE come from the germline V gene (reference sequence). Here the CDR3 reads CASSPGTPTDTQYF. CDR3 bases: TGTGCCAGCAGCCCCGGGACACCGACAGATACGCAGTATTTT.

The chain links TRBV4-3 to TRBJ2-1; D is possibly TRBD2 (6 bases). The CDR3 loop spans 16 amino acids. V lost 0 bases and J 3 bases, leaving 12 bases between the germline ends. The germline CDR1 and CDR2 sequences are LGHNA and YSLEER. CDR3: CASSQDSRGSYNEQFF. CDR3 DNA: TGCGCCAGCAGCCAAGATTCTCGGGGGAGCTACAATGAGCAGTTCTTC.

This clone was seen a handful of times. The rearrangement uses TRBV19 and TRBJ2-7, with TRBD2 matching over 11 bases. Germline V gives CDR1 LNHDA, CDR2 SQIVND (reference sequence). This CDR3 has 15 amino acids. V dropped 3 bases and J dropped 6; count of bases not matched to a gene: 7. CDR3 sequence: CASSITSGSVSEQYF. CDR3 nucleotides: TGTGCCAGTAGTATTACTAGCGGGAGTGTGTCCGAGCAGTACTTC.

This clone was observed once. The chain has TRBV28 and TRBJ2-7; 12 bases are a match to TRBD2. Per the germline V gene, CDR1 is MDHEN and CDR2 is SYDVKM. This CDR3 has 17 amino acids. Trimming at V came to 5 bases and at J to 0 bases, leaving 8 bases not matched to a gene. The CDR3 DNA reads TGTGCCAGCAGTCGGACTAGCGGGACGTTATCCTCCTACGAGCAGTACTTC. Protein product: CASSRTSGTLSSYEQYF.